One sample yielded the 24 T cell receptor beta chains listed below, sequenced in a study of blood T cells in healthy people across ages. Sample-barcoded 5' priming and a J-beta primer mix drove a second PCR of roughly 7 to 11 cycles. TCRdb independently ran MiXCR on the 5' RACE reads; one entry per CDR3 protein. Among around 870,000 distinct CDR3 sequences, more than 25% were seen once, and the ten largest hold 17%. Material: blood. All receptors come from a woman aged 80 or older in good health.

This clonotype was seen more than once but under ten times. The rearrangement uses TRBV30 and TRBJ2-3; D gene unclear. The CDR3 is 13 residues long. V was trimmed by 4 bases and J by 4 bases, leaving 12 bases between them. The germline V gene has CDR1 GTSNPN and CDR2 SVGIG (reference sequence). DNA for the CDR3: TGTGCCTGGATCCCGAAGGGTTCAGATACGCAGTATTTT. Its protein is CAWIPKGSDTQYF.

This clonotype has ten or more counts. The chain joins TRBV10-2 to TRBJ2-6; no definite D call. Germline V gene lookup returns CDR1 WSHSY and CDR2 SAAADI. With 2 bases removed from V and 0 bases from J, the gap between germline ends came to 5 bases. CDR3 length: 15 residues. This CDR3 reads CASSESHSGANVLTF. As DNA, the CDR3 is TGCGCCAGCAGTGAGAGCCACTCTGGGGCCAACGTCCTGACTTTC.

Only one count was recorded for this clonotype. V usage is TRBV12-3 or TRBV12-4 and J usage is TRBJ2-2; D not resolved. The CDR3 is made up of 15 amino acids. V shed 2 bases and J shed 4 bases, with 11 bases lying between them. As DNA, the CDR3 is TGTGCCAGCAGTTTATATTCTCTCGGCACCGGGGAGCTGTTTTTT. Amino acid sequence: CASSLYSLGTGELFF.

This clonotype occurred many times. The genes are TRBV7-9 and TRBJ2-7; weak D call: TRBD1 (6 bases). Trimming removed 2 bases from V and 5 bases from J, with 25 bases in between. The V gene's germline CDR1 is SEHNR and CDR2 FQNEAQ (reference sequence). CDR3 length: 18 residues. CDR3 amino acids: CASSLYPRTRGNNHEQYF. CDR3 DNA: TGTGCCAGCAGCTTATATCCTCGAACCAGGGGAAATAACCACGAGCAGTACTTC.

The table lists this clonotype with a few counts. The genes are TRBV5-8 and TRBJ2-4; the D is unclear. Germline V lookup: CDR1 SGHTS, CDR2 YDEGEE. The CDR3 is 16 amino acids. V dropped 0 bases and J dropped 1 base, with 11 bases sitting between them. CDR3 sequence (DNA): TGTGCCAGCAGCTTGGAGGTTTTAATGGCCAAAAACATTCAGTACTTC. Translation gives CASSLEVLMAKNIQYF.

There are a few counts of this clonotype. This may stem from a read error, because a much larger clone lies one nucleotide away. The chain links TRBV7-9 to TRBJ2-1; either TRBD1 or TRBD2 may supply D (5 bases each). The CDR3 runs to 16 residues. V shed 0 bases and J shed 4 bases, with 13 bases lying between them. Germline V CDR1 and CDR2: SEHNR, FQNEAQ (reference sequence). CDR3 DNA sequence: TGTGCCAGCAGCTTAGCGACGGGGCCCCTTTACAATGAGCAGTTCTTC. This gives the protein CASSLATGPLYNEQFF.

This rearrangement joins TRBV5-4 to TRBJ2-7; TRBD2 matches at 7 bases. The DNA matches TRBJ2-5 better at its end, which makes the J call doubtful. The CDR3 runs 14 residues. The germline CDR1 and CDR2 sequences are SGHNT and YYREEE (reference sequence). The CDR3 DNA follows: TGTGCCAGCAGCCCTGTTGCGGGGGATGAGACCCAGTACTTC. Residues: CASSPVAGDETQYF.

In its sample, this clonotype was seen many times. This CDR3 is CASSQEGTGGPILGYTF. In DNA form, the CDR3 reads TGTGCCAGCAGCCAAGAAGGGACAGGGGGCCCCATACTTGGCTACACCTTC. V usage is TRBV3-1 and J usage is TRBJ1-2; 12 bases line up with TRBD1. Germline lookup yields CDR1 LGHDT and CDR2 YNNKEL (reference sequence). The CDR3 length is 17 residues. The junction had 9 bases not matched to a gene; V was cut back by 0 bases and J by 7 bases. The full variable domain, rest sourced from reference TRBV3-1 and TRBJ1-2, is DTAVSQTPKYLVTQMGNDKSIKCEQNLGHDTMYWYKQDSKKFLKIMFSYNNKELIINETVPNRFSPKSPDKAHLNLHINSLELGDSAVYFCASSQEGTGGPILGYTFGSGTRLTVV.

The CDR3 DNA reads TGTGCCAGCAGCCGGGGACAGGGCGGCGAAAAACTGTTTTTT. Its protein product is CASSRGQGGEKLFF. The chain is built from TRBV7-9 and TRBJ1-4; 9 bases match TRBD1. CDR3 length equals 14 residues. Germline CDR1 and CDR2: SEHNR and FQNEAQ (reference sequence). Germline trimming cut 5 bases from V and 8 bases from J; bases unmatched to any gene: 6.

This clonotype was picked up many times. CDR3 in DNA: TGTGCCAGCAGTTTAAACGGGTGGGGTCTCTACGAGCAGTACTTC. Translated, it gives CASSLNGWGLYEQYF. The chain uses TRBV27 and TRBJ2-7; D not resolved. Trimming took 2 bases from V and 3 from J, leaving 14 bases between them. The CDR3 runs to 15 residues. The germline V gene encodes CDR1 MNHEY and CDR2 SMNVEV (reference sequence).

This clonotype has a count of ten or more. This sequence joins TRBV20-1 and TRBJ2-5; 11 positions agree with TRBD2. This CDR3 spans 15 amino acids. V was clipped by 5 bases and J by 0 bases; unmatched bases: 5. Germline V gene sequence: CDR1 DFQATT, CDR2 SNEGSKA (reference sequence). The DNA for the CDR3 is TGCAGTGCTGCGCCGACTAGCGGGGACCAAGAGACCCAGTACTTC. Its protein is CSAAPTSGDQETQYF.

The CDR3 is CAYGGRAATNEKLFF. The CDR3 DNA sequence: TGTGCCTACGGGGGGAGGGCGGCCACTAATGAAAAACTGTTTTTT. The chain joins TRBV28 to TRBJ1-4; D might be TRBD1 (5 bases). CDR1 is MDHEN, CDR2 SYDVKM, per germline. The V gene lost 11 bases and the J gene lost 2 bases, with 18 bases spanning the gap. The CDR3 has 15 amino acids.

This clonotype was found many times. The chain employs TRBV4-3 and TRBJ2-5; possible D gene TRBD1, 6 bases. The length of the CDR3 is 14 residues. Between the trimmed V and J ends, which lost 5 bases and 5 bases, there was a span of 15 bases. Germline CDR1 reads LGHNA; CDR2 reads YSLEER. CDR3 nucleotides: TGCGCCAGCAGCTCCTCCAGGGGTTCGGAGACCCAGTACTTC. Protein product: CASSSSRGSETQYF.

This clonotype has just one count. The V gene is TRBV10-3, the J gene TRBJ1-2; D is undetermined. The V gene lost 1 base and the J gene lost 2 bases, with 8 bases spanning the gap. Germline CDR1 reads ENHRY; CDR2 reads SYGVKD. This CDR3 is 14 amino acids long. Here the CDR3 DNA reads TGTGCCATCAGTGAGTACACAGCGAACTATGGCTACACCTTC. As protein: CAISEYTANYGYTF.

About this clonotype: A read error may be the cause here, since a much bigger clone is one base away. The rearrangement joins TRBV20-1 to TRBJ2-4, with 7 bases fitting TRBD2. This CDR3 contains 15 residues. CDR1 is DFQATT, CDR2 SNEGSKA, per germline (reference sequence). V lost 0 bases and J lost 1; bases outside the gene matches: 3. CDR3 DNA: TGCAGTGCTAGAGATCGGCGGGGGGCCAAAAACATTCAGTACTTC. This translates into CSARDRRGAKNIQYF.

In its sample, this clonotype was seen many times. The rearrangement joins TRBV7-2 to TRBJ2-3; D perhaps matches TRBD1 (6 bases). The CDR3 spans 15 residues. Per the germline V gene, CDR1 is SGHTA and CDR2 is FQGNSA. V lost 5 bases, J lost 0 bases, and 12 bases lay in between. The CDR3 DNA reads TGTGCCAGCAGCGCCGCAGGGGCCAGCACAGATACGCAGTATTTT. Its translation is CASSAAGASTDTQYF. The entire variable domain, with the rest obtained from reference TRBV7-2 and TRBJ2-3, is as follows: GAGVSQSPSNKVTEKGKDVELRCDPISGHTALYWYRQSLGQGLEFLIYFQGNSAPDKSGLPSDRFSAERTGGSVSTLTIQRTQQEDSAVYLCASSAAGASTDTQYFGPGTRLTVL.

The chain joins TRBV20-1 to TRBJ1-1, with unresolved D. Trimming left V 4 bases short and J 0 bases short, with 9 bases between. The CDR3 spans 13 residues. Germline V CDR1 and CDR2: DFQATT, SNEGSKA (reference sequence). The CDR3 loop is CSAILDLNTEAFF. CDR3 in DNA: TGCAGTGCTATATTGGACTTGAACACTGAAGCTTTCTTT.

This clonotype was observed at least ten times. The V call is TRBV28, the J call TRBJ2-1; 8 nucleotides agree with TRBD2. The germline CDR1 and CDR2 sequences are MDHEN and SYDVKM. The CDR3 contains 16 residues. Losses at the gene ends were 5 bases for V and 4 bases for J; bases not matched to a gene: 10. The CDR3 reads CASSPQAGGRYNEQFF. Here the CDR3 DNA reads TGTGCCAGCAGTCCCCAGGCGGGGGGTAGATACAATGAGCAGTTCTTC.

The sample holds many counts of this clonotype. V gene TRBV20-1 combines with J gene TRBJ2-7, with a weak D call TRBD1 (7 bases). Germline assignment: CDR1 DFQATT and CDR2 SNEGSKA (reference sequence). V was trimmed by 4 bases and J by 9 bases, leaving 19 bases between them. The CDR3 covers 13 residues. The CDR3 DNA is TGCAGTGCTACAGGGGGGTACGGACTAACGCAGTACTTC. This gives the protein CSATGGYGLTQYF.

A note on this clonotype: Given a much more abundant clone one base away, this may be a read error. The chain uses TRBV25-1 and TRBJ2-3; tentative D call: TRBD1 (6 bases). Trimming stripped 5 bases from V and 5 bases from J, with 14 bases between. There are 14 residues in the CDR3. Germline loops: CDR1 MGHDK, CDR2 SYGVNS. The CDR3 here is CASSNQGNGDTQYF. The CDR3 nucleotides read TGTGCCAGCAGTAATCAGGGGAATGGAGATACGCAGTATTTT.

Of note for this clonotype: Germline is not matched at one junction end, which may reflect a read error. The rearrangement links TRBV20-1 to TRBJ2-2; possible D gene TRBD1, 5 bases. The length of the CDR3 is 15 residues. Germline V CDR1 and CDR2: DFQATT, SNEGSKA (reference sequence). CDR3 DNA: TGCAGTGCCCCCGACAGACGCCTCCGTACCGGGCAGCTGTTTTTT. It translates to CSAPDRRLRTGQLFF.

This clonotype was seen a handful of times. A single base separates this from a much larger clone, so it may be a read error. This rearrangement joins TRBV7-2 to TRBJ2-1, with a possible D match to TRBD2 (6 bases). The CDR3 is 14 residues long. Germline CDR1 reads SGHTA; CDR2 reads FQGNSA. CDR3 in DNA: TGTGCCTGCAGCTTAATGGGACTCAACAATGAGCAGTTCTTC. Translation gives CACSLMGLNNEQFF.

This clonotype was detected a few times. V usage is TRBV7-9 and J usage is TRBJ2-2, with 7 bases fitting TRBD2. The CDR3 is 15 residues long. The V gene's germline CDR1 is SEHNR and CDR2 FQNEAQ (reference sequence). V was pared by 7 bases and J by 3 bases, with 8 bases of the junction left unmatched. CDR3 in amino acids: CASTREGLDTGELFF. CDR3 nucleotides: TGTGCCAGCACCAGGGAGGGGCTGGACACCGGGGAGCTGTTTTTT.

The chain employs TRBV18 and TRBJ1-5; 8 bases agree with TRBD1. Germline V lookup: CDR1 KGHSH, CDR2 LQKENI. The CDR3 is made up of 21 amino acids. V shed 1 base and J 4 bases; nucleotides not matched to a gene: 21. CDR3 coding DNA: TGTGCCAGCTCACCACAGCGGGCTGGGGCAGGGGGCGCGAGGGTGAATCAGCCCCAGCATTTT. Translation gives CASSPQRAGAGGARVNQPQHF.